This TCR beta chain derives from a study of T cells in Graves' hyperthyroidism and ophthalmopathy. General study results and limits: Clonotypes that were expanded in thyroid above 0.001 mostly appeared in blood too.

Amplified TCR beta CDR3 regions came from RNA transcripts. An initial round of RT-PCR targeting the TCR CDR3 relied on the HTBI primer set. Each CDR3 protein gets one entry after TCRdb re-called the multiplex PCR reads with MiXCR. The sample has roughly 840,000 distinct CDR3 sequences; roughly 40% are singletons. This CDR3 spans 16 amino acids. V lost 5 bases, J lost 0 bases, and 17 bases lay in between. Germline assignment: CDR1 SGHTA and CDR2 FQGNSA. With respect to this clonotype: The antigen is unknown.

The patients, who ranged from 18 to 65 in age, presented with newly diagnosed hyperthyroidism lasting under 2 months. A patient was excluded if there was uncontrolled infection, other autoimmune disease, pregnancy or lactation. PBMCs were collected from an approximately 9.2 ml volume of fresh peripheral blood. The specimen was blood. The clonotype comes from a man aged 18 to 30 with Graves' hyperthyroidism. The chain is built from TRBV7-2 and TRBJ2-7; tentatively, D is TRBD1 or TRBD2 (7 bases each). CDR3 in amino acids: CASSQGGAGGSYEQYF. The CDR3 DNA is TGTGCCAGCAGCCAAGGGGGGGCAGGGGGCTCCTACGAGCAGTACTTC.